This T cell receptor beta chain was sequenced during a study of blood T cell repertoires in COVID-19. At the level of the study: The analysed material was cDNA or gDNA that came from T cells, B-cell-depleted T cells, or PBMCs.

The protocol was immunoSEQ multiplex PCR, while the TCRdb copy is restricted to in-frame clones and leaves out a portion. The sample has about 250,000 clones; 70% to 90% are singletons. The study assigned cohorts using participant-reported clinical history. What the recovered Cohort 3 donors had was two negative PCRs, clearance, or symptom resolution. Trimming took 2 bases from V and 7 from J, leaving 20 bases between them. Germline lookup yields CDR1 GTSNPN and CDR2 SVGIG (reference sequence). The CDR3 is 15 amino acids. The table lists this clone with a few counts. The chain combines TRBV30 with TRBJ1-2; possible D gene TRBD1, 5 bases. This clonotype was sampled from a woman aged 25 to 39 who had recovered from COVID-19. The sequenced sample consisted of PBMCs or T cells enriched from blood (not recorded which). The CDR3 protein is CAWSLGWGGDGGYTF. The CDR3 DNA follows: TGTGCCTGGAGTTTGGGGTGGGGAGGGGACGGTGGCTACACCTTC.